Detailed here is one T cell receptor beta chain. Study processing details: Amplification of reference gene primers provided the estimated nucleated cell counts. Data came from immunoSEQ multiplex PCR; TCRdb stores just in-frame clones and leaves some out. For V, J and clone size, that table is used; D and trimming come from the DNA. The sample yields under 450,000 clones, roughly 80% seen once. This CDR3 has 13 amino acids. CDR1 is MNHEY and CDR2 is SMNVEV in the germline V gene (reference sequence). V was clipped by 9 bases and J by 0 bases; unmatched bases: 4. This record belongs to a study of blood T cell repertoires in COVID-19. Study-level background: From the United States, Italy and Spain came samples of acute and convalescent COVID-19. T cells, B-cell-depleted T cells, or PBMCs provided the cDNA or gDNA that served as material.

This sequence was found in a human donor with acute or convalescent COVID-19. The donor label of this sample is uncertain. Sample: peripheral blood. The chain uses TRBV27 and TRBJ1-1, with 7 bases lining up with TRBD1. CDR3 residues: CASKGQMNTEAFF. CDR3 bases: TGTGCCAGTAAGGGACAGATGAACACTGAAGCTTTCTTT.